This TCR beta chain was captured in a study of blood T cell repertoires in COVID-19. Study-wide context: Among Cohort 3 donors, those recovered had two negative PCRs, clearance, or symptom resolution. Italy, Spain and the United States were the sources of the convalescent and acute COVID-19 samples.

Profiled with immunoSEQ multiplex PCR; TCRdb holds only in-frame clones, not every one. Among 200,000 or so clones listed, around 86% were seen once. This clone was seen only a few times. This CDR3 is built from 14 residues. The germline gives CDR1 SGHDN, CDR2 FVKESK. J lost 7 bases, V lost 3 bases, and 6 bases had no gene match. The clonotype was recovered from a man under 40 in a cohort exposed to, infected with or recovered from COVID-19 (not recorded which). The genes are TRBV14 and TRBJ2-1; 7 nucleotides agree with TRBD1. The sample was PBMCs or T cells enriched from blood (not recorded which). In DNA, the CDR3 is TGTGCCAGCAGCCATGCCCAGGGGGTGAATGAGCAGTTCTTC. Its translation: CASSHAQGVNEQFF.